This TCR beta chain derives from a study of PD-1 blockade in classical Hodgkin lymphoma. Looking at the study overall: Every 2 weeks, patients had 3 mg/kg nivolumab intravenously.

Generated by immunoSEQ multiplex PCR, the TCRdb table keeps only in-frame clones and is missing some. The table has 25,000 to 35,000 clones, just over 70% seen once. The CDR3 length is 15 residues. CDR1 is MNHEY and CDR2 is SVGAGI in the germline V gene. With 4 bases clipped from V and 4 bases from J, the junction kept 7 bases outside the gene matches. Following autologous stem cell transplantation, relapse occurred in every patient, and exposure to brentuximab vedotin varied. General observations from the study: Baseline diversity was lower in partial responders and progressors than complete responders. Healthy donors reportedly exceeded newly diagnosed patients in baseline TCR diversity. Significant TCR diversity gains by C4D1 occurred in CD4+ but not CD8+ cells.

For this clone: Its antigen is unknown.

The genes are TRBV6-5 and TRBJ2-7, with TRBD2 matching over 10 bases. The clonotype was recovered from a human donor with classical Hodgkin lymphoma. The input for sequencing was peripheral blood mononuclear cells (PBMCs), taken before the second cycle of nivolumab. The CDR3 DNA is TGTGCCAGCAGTTCCCGGACTAGCGGTTTGTACGAGCAGTACTTC. As protein: CASSSRTSGLYEQYF.